The rows below give T cell receptor beta chains drawn from one sample of a study of graft-versus-host responses after intestinal transplantation. This table comes from immunoSEQ multiplex PCR, and its TCRdb copy is limited to in-frame clones, with some not included. The table shows some 120,000 clones, with around nine tenths occurring only once. Their recognized antigens are unknown. The sample in question was unstimulated CD4+ T cells sorted from spleen or lymph node cells, obtained before intestinal transplant. The receptors were gathered from a human donor who received an intestinal transplant. The CDR3 runs from the conserved cysteine through the conserved F or W. A D gene is named only where the DNA matches it firmly. Only part of the rows carry a size: once, few, many, or a class if the clone is expanded.

.	TRBV5-1	TRBJ2-5	.	CASSTSPPGETQYF	TGCGCCAGCAGCACCTCCCCACCCGGTGAGACCCAGTACTTC
.	TRBV27	TRBJ1-6	once	CASSLSFPRVKSSYNSPLHF	TGTGCCAGCAGTTTAAGTTTCCCCAGGGTCAAAAGCTCCTATAATTCACCCCTCCACTTT
TRBD1	TRBV30	TRBJ1-1	.	CACRDSTNTEAFF	TGTGCCTGCCGGGACAGTACCAACACTGAAGCTTTCTTT
.	TRBV6-5	TRBJ2-1	once	CASSYSFLSYNEQFF	TGTGCCAGCAGTTACAGTTTCCTTTCCTACAATGAGCAGTTCTTC
.	TRBV6-5	TRBJ1-6	once	CASSHGKTGGSALHF	TGTGCCAGCAGTCACGGAAAGACAGGCGGGAGCGCCCTCCACTTT
.	TRBV10-2	TRBJ2-7	.	CASSESGIGGDYEQYF	TGCGCCAGCAGTGAGTCAGGGATAGGGGGAGACTACGAGCAGTACTTC
TRBD2	TRBV6-6	TRBJ2-3	once	CASSSRGTDTQYF	TGTGCCAGCAGTTCGCGGGGGACAGATACGCAGTATTTT
.	TRBV5-6	TRBJ2-7	.	CASSFEGNEQYF	TGTGCCAGCAGCTTCGAGGGCAACGAGCAGTACTTC
TRBD2	TRBV2	TRBJ2-3	.	CASSESGGPRVDTQYF	TGTGCCAGCAGTGAAAGCGGGGGGCCCAGGGTGGATACGCAGTATTTT
TRBD2	TRBV5-1	TRBJ2-2	.	CASSLAGGTGELFF	TGCGCCAGCAGCTTGGCCGGGGGGACCGGGGAGCTGTTTTTT
.	TRBV5-4	TRBJ2-7	.	CASSLNSDSYEQYF	TGTGCCAGCAGCTTGAATTCCGATTCCTACGAGCAGTACTTC
.	TRBV27	TRBJ1-5	.	CASQQSRNQPQHF	TGTGCCAGCCAACAGTCCCGAAATCAGCCCCAGCATTTT
TRBD1	TRBV7-9	TRBJ1-3	once	CASRATGIKVGNTIYF	TGTGCCAGCAGGGCGACAGGGATTAAGGTTGGAAACACCATATATTTT
.	TRBV2	TRBJ2-3	.	CASSGADTQYF	TGTGCCAGCAGTGGAGCAGATACGCAGTATTTT
.	TRBV2	TRBJ2-5	.	CASSAGPQETQYF	TGTGCCAGCAGTGCTGGTCCCCAAGAGACCCAGTACTTC